Shown below are 27 T cell receptor beta chains from a single sample sequenced in a study of OX40 agonist ivuxolimab in advanced cancers. Clones were sequenced by immunoSEQ multiplex PCR, and TCRdb holds only the in-frame ones, with some missing. Of roughly 43,000 clones listed, 75% to 95% were seen once; the top ten hold 4% to 5%. The sequencing here drew on CD4+ or CD8+ T cells sorted from blood, taken in a trial of the OX40 agonist ivuxolimab. These receptors were taken from an adult with an advanced solid tumor such as melanoma, head and neck, liver or kidney cancer.

The chain has TRBV19 and TRBJ1-2, with a tentative D call TRBD1 (5 bases). The V end was cut by 6 bases, the J end by 7 bases, with 9 bases between. Germline values: CDR1 LNHDA, CDR2 SQIVND (reference sequence). The CDR3 runs 11 residues. The CDR3 reads CASSFGAGYTF. CDR3 in DNA: TGTGCCAGTAGCTTCGGGGCTGGCTACACCTTC.

This rearrangement joins TRBV9 to TRBJ1-2, with TRBD1 matching over 12 bases. Germline CDR1 is SGDLS and CDR2 is YYNGEE. V trimming: 0 bases; J trimming: 8 bases; junction bases outside the gene matches: 8. The CDR3 has 16 residues. CDR3 loop: CASSVDGTGGPPGYTF. CDR3 sequence (DNA): TGTGCCAGCAGCGTAGATGGGACAGGGGGCCCCCCGGGCTACACCTTC.

This sequence joins TRBV7-6 and TRBJ2-5; 9 positions agree with TRBD2. Matching the DNA end better, TRBJ2-7 makes the J call doubtful. Germline V lookup: CDR1 SGHVS, CDR2 FNYEAQ. This CDR3 is 15 amino acids long. CDR3 DNA sequence: TGTGCCAGCAGCTTAGCACTAGCGGGCGCCTACGAGCAGTACTTC. Amino acids: CASSLALAGAYEQYF.

The rearrangement uses TRBV9 and TRBJ2-1, with 10 bases aligning to TRBD2. The CDR3 spans 15 residues. V shed 4 bases, J shed 5 bases, and the junction held 6 bases outside the gene matches. CDR1 is SGDLS and CDR2 is YYNGEE in the germline V gene. The CDR3 region is CASSSGLAINNEQFF. Written as DNA, the CDR3 is TGTGCCAGCAGCTCGGGACTAGCGATTAACAATGAGCAGTTCTTC.

The genes are TRBV6-6 and TRBJ2-7; D ambiguous. Germline V lookup: CDR1 MNHNY, CDR2 SVGAGI (reference sequence). V was pared by 0 bases and J by 0 bases, with 9 bases between. The CDR3 runs to 15 residues. The CDR3 is CASSYSGSSSYEQYF. The CDR3 nucleotides are TGTGCCAGCAGTTACTCGGGGTCGAGCTCCTACGAGCAGTACTTC.

This sequence joins TRBV19 and TRBJ1-1; D call uncertain. The germline V and J ends were trimmed by 10 bases and 6 bases, with 15 bases remaining between them. CDR3 length equals 12 residues. Germline CDR1 is LNHDA and CDR2 is SQIVND (reference sequence). The CDR3 loop reads CAIRGGFAEAFF. As DNA, the CDR3 is TGTGCCATCCGAGGTGGGTTTGCTGAAGCTTTCTTT.

This rearrangement joins TRBV10-3 to TRBJ2-2; 13 positions match TRBD2. Looked up from germline, CDR1 is ENHRY and CDR2 is SYGVKD. CDR3 length equals 16 residues. V was pared by 2 bases and J by 5 bases, with 2 bases of the junction left unmatched. The CDR3 nucleotides read TGTGCCATCAGTGAGAGACTAGCGGGAGGAACCGGGGAGCTGTTTTTT. Encoded protein: CAISERLAGGTGELFF.

The J gene is TRBJ1-1, the V gene TRBV6-5; no reliable D call. V was cut by 2 bases and J by 1 base, with 5 bases left in between. Germline V CDR1 and CDR2: MNHEY, SVGAGI. This CDR3 has 13 amino acids. This CDR3 is CASSYTQNTEAFF. DNA for the CDR3: TGTGCCAGCAGTTACACTCAGAACACTGAAGCTTTCTTT.

This clone was counted only a few times. J is TRBJ1-5 and V is TRBV7-9; possibly TRBD1 for D (5 bases). The CDR3 has 13 residues. Between the trimmed V and J ends, which lost 5 bases and 3 bases, there was a span of 8 bases. Germline values: CDR1 SEHNR, CDR2 FQNEAQ (reference sequence). DNA of the CDR3: TGTGCCAGCAGCAACGGGGCCAATCAGCCCCAGCATTTT. It specifies CASSNGANQPQHF.

The chain is built from TRBV2 and TRBJ2-3, with 7 bases lining up with TRBD2. With 7 bases clipped from V and 2 bases from J, the junction kept 9 bases outside the gene matches. Looked up from germline, CDR1 is SNHLY and CDR2 is FYNNEI. The CDR3 loop spans 15 amino acids. The CDR3 spells CASKAGEGDTDTQYF. For the CDR3, the DNA is TGTGCCAGCAAGGCGGGGGAGGGTGACACAGATACGCAGTATTTT. Full variable domain (remainder filled in from reference TRBV2 and TRBJ2-3): EPEVTQTPSHQVTQMGQEVILRCVPISNHLYFYWYRQILGQKVEFLVSFYNNEISEKSEIFDDQFSVERPDGSNFTLKIRSTKLEDSAMYFCASKAGEGDTDTQYFGPGTRLTVL.

This sequence joins TRBV6-5 and TRBJ2-7; a weak D match, TRBD2 (5 bases). The V end lost 0 bases, the J end lost 0 bases, and 12 bases lay between the germline ends. The CDR3 loop spans 16 amino acids. Germline assignment: CDR1 MNHEY and CDR2 SVGAGI. CDR3 sequence (DNA): TGTGCCAGCAGTTACTCTAGAGGACTCCCCTCCTACGAGCAGTACTTC. Translating gives CASSYSRGLPSYEQYF.

The chain joins TRBV13 to TRBJ2-1; no clear D. CDR1 PRHDT and CDR2 FYEKMQ come from the germline V gene (reference sequence). The CDR3 is 13 residues long. Trimming took off 2 bases at V and 6 bases at J, with 8 bases between the two ends. As DNA, the CDR3 is TGTGCCAGCAGCTTACTAGGGCGCAATGAGCAGTTCTTC. This encodes CASSLLGRNEQFF.

This clone was counted once. This chain joins TRBV7-9 and TRBJ1-2, with TRBD1 matching 7 bases. The germline gives CDR1 SEHNR, CDR2 FQNEAQ (reference sequence). The CDR3 runs to 19 residues. J was trimmed by 0 bases and V by 5 bases; bases with no gene match: 18. Written as DNA, the CDR3 is TGTGCCAGCAGCCGTTCCTTACTGCCCGGGACAGCTGCTAACTATGGCTACACCTTC. Its protein is CASSRSLLPGTAANYGYTF. The entire variable domain, with the rest obtained from reference TRBV7-9 and TRBJ1-2, is as follows: DTGVSQNPRHKITKRGQNVTFRCDPISEHNRLYWYRQTLGQGPEFLTYFQNEAQLEKSRLLSDRFSAERPKGSFSTLEIQRTEQGDSAMYLCASSRSLLPGTAANYGYTFGSGTRLTVV.

V is TRBV14 and J is TRBJ2-7; 16 nucleotides line up with TRBD2. The CDR3 is 15 residues long. The V and J ends lost 1 base and 8 bases, in that order; junction bases with no gene match: 2. The germline gives CDR1 SGHDN, CDR2 FVKESK. The CDR3 loop is CASSQGGLAGGQQYF. The CDR3 DNA is TGTGCCAGCAGCCAAGGGGGACTAGCGGGAGGGCAGCAGTACTTC.

The chain is built from TRBV28 and TRBJ2-3; 15 bases fit TRBD2. CDR1 is MDHEN and CDR2 is SYDVKM in the germline V gene. V trimming: 3 bases; J trimming: 4 bases; junction bases outside the gene matches: 5. The CDR3 totals 17 residues. DNA for the CDR3: TGTGCCAGCAGTTTTAGGACTAGCGGGAGGGATGCAGATACGCAGTATTTT. Protein: CASSFRTSGRDADTQYF.

V is TRBV4-2 and J is TRBJ1-4, with D hard to call. Deletions cut 6 bases from V and 7 bases from J, with 18 bases between. This CDR3 is 15 amino acids long. Germline CDR1 reads LGHNA; CDR2 reads YNFKEQ. This chain's CDR3 is CASSGSWAGSEKLFF. The CDR3 DNA reads TGTGCCAGCAGTGGCTCCTGGGCAGGTAGTGAAAAACTGTTTTTT.

The gene calls are TRBV5-5 and TRBJ1-5; 8 positions match TRBD1. CDR3 size: 15 residues. With 3 bases clipped from V and 5 bases from J, the junction kept 7 bases outside the gene matches. Germline V gives CDR1 SGHKS, CDR2 YYEKEE (reference sequence). CDR3 in amino acids: CASSWFVTGDQPQHF. For the CDR3, the DNA is TGTGCCAGCAGCTGGTTCGTGACAGGGGATCAGCCCCAGCATTTT.

The chain joins TRBV27 to TRBJ2-7; 8 bases match TRBD1. The germline gives CDR1 MNHEY, CDR2 SMNVEV (reference sequence). Trimming cost V 5 bases and J 5 bases; bases outside gene matches: 8. The CDR3 loop spans 14 amino acids. Written as DNA, the CDR3 is TGTGCCAGCAGTGACCGGACAGGGTACAACGAGCAGTACTTC. This sequence encodes CASSDRTGYNEQYF.

V and J are TRBV11-2 and TRBJ2-7, with 8 positions matching TRBD1. The CDR3 extends over 13 amino acids. Germline V gene sequence: CDR1 SGHAT, CDR2 FQNNGV. V lost 5 bases to trimming and J lost 3 bases; unmatched junction nucleotides: 3. The CDR3 DNA reads TGTGCCAGCAGCCACGGACAGGGCTACGAGCAGTACTTC. As protein: CASSHGQGYEQYF.

The chain carries TRBV6-5 and TRBJ1-5; TRBD1 agrees at 7 bases. This CDR3 is 14 amino acids long. CDR1 and CDR2 (germline): MNHEY, SVGAGI. After removal of 5 bases from V and 3 bases from J, the junction contained 4 bases not matched to a gene. CDR3 region: CASSETGFNQPQHF. The CDR3 DNA reads as TGTGCCAGCAGTGAGACAGGGTTCAATCAGCCCCAGCATTTT.

The rearrangement joins TRBV13 to TRBJ2-3; 8 bases match TRBD1. V shed 3 bases and J 5 bases; nucleotides not matched to a gene: 1. This CDR3 has 13 amino acids. Germline V gene sequence: CDR1 PRHDT, CDR2 FYEKMQ (reference sequence). The CDR3 bases are TGTGCCAGCAGCTTTACAGGGGGAGATACGCAGTATTTT. It translates to CASSFTGGDTQYF.

The chain carries TRBV10-3 and TRBJ1-1; no firm D call. The germline V gene encodes CDR1 ENHRY and CDR2 SYGVKD. Trimming stripped 0 bases from V and 3 bases from J, with 5 bases between. The CDR3 contains 13 residues. In nucleotides, the CDR3 is TGTGCCATCAGTGAGTCCGCGGACACTGAAGCTTTCTTT. This translates into CAISESADTEAFF.

J is TRBJ2-2 and V is TRBV4-3, with 10 bases that match TRBD1. Germline V gene sequence: CDR1 LGHNA, CDR2 YSLEER. This CDR3 has 17 amino acids. With 4 bases clipped from V and 7 bases from J, the junction kept 12 bases outside the gene matches. DNA of the CDR3: TGCGCCAGCAGCCCCGCGCTGGGACAGGGGTCGGTCGGGGAGCTGTTTTTT. Protein: CASSPALGQGSVGELFF.

In this sample, this clone turned up once. V and J are TRBV6-6 and TRBJ1-1, with a possible D match to TRBD1 (5 bases). Germline CDR1 MNHNY, CDR2 SVGAGI (reference sequence). This CDR3 is 15 amino acids long. V dropped 4 bases and J dropped 0 bases, with 12 bases sitting between them. CDR3 loop: CASSLAQGVNTEAFF. The CDR3 nucleotides are TGTGCCAGCAGTTTAGCTCAGGGAGTGAACACTGAAGCTTTCTTT.

The chain combines TRBV5-5 with TRBJ2-7; D uncertain. The CDR3 sequence is 17 residues long. The germline gives CDR1 SGHKS, CDR2 YYEKEE (reference sequence). The ends were cut back, 0 bases at V and 6 bases at J, with 22 bases in the middle. The CDR3 DNA is TGTGCCAGCAGCTTGGAAAGGGTTCCCAACCCTTGGCGCGAGCAGTACGTC. It specifies CASSLERVPNPWREQYV.

V and J are TRBV18 and TRBJ1-3; no reliable D call. The CDR3 length is 17 residues. The germline CDR1 and CDR2 sequences are KGHSH and LQKENI. V gave up 2 bases and J gave up 0 bases, with 14 bases separating them. DNA of the CDR3: TGTGCCAGCTCACCAACAACGGACCGATTCTCTGGAAACACCATATATTTT. Translation: CASSPTTDRFSGNTIYF.

The gene calls are TRBV4-2 and TRBJ2-2, with 7 bases that match TRBD2. The germline V gene encodes CDR1 LGHNA and CDR2 YNFKEQ. The V gene end was trimmed by 0 bases and the J gene end by 0 bases; junction bases not matched to a gene: 7. The CDR3 is 18 residues long. The CDR3 loop reads CASSQDWKAGANTGELFF. CDR3 coding DNA: TGTGCCAGCAGCCAAGATTGGAAGGCGGGAGCGAACACCGGGGAGCTGTTTTTT.